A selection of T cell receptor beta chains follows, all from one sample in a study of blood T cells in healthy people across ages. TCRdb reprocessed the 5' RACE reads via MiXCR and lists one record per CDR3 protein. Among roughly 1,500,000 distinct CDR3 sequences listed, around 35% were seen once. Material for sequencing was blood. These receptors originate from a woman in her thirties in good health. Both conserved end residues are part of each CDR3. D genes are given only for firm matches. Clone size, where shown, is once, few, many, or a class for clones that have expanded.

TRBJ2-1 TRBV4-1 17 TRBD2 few TGCGCCAGCAGCCAACGACTAGCGGGGAGCTCCTACAATGAGCAGTTCTTC CASSQRLAGSSYNEQFF
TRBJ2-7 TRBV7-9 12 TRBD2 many TGTGCCAGCAGCTGGGGCGGGGGTGAGCAGTACTTC CASSWGGGEQYF
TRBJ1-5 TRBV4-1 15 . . TGCGCCAGCAGCCTCCCGGACATGGATAATCAGCCCCAGCATTTT CASSLPDMDNQPQHF
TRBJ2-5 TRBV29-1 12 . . TGCAGCGCCGGGGCAGCTCAAGAGACCCAGTACTTC CSAGAAQETQYF
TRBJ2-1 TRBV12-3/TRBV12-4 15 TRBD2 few TGTGCCAGCAGTTTAGCGGGGAGGGCGACCGGTGAGCAGTTCTTC CASSLAGRATGEQFF
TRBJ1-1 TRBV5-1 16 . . TGCGCCAGCAGCTTGGGGAAAGGGAATTCGAACACTGAAGCTTTCTTT CASSLGKGNSNTEAFF
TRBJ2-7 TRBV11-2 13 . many TGTGCCAGCAGGCGAGTGGGGGGATACGAGCAGTACTTC CASRRVGGYEQYF
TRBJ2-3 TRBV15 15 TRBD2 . TGTGCCACCAGGACTAGCGGAGGGTGGACAGATACGCGGTATTTT CATRTSGGWTDTRYF
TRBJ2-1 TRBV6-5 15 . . TGTGCCAGCAGGCCGGGGGGCCGGGGATCCAATGAGCAGTTCTTC CASRPGGRGSNEQFF
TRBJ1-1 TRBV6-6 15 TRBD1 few TGTGCCAGCAGTTACCGACAGGGGGTGAACACTGAAGCTTTCTTT CASSYRQGVNTEAFF
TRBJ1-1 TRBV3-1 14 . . TGTGCCAGCAGCCAGGGCGGACCGAACACTGAAGCTTTCTTT CASSQGGPNTEAFF
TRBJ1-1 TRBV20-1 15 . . TGCAATGCTAACCCCGAGGGCAGGTGGAACACTGAAGCTTTCTTT CNANPEGRWNTEAFF
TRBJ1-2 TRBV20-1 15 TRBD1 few TGCAGTGCCACGGAATGGGACAGGAGTAACTATGGCTACACCTTC CSATEWDRSNYGYTF
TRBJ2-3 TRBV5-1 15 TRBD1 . TGCGCCAGCAGCCGGGGACAGGAGGGCACAGATACGCAGTATTTT CASSRGQEGTDTQYF
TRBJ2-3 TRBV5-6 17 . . TGTGCCAGCAGCTCCAACCTCCAAACAGGGCGCGGGGATACGCAGTATTTT CASSSNLQTGRGDTQYF
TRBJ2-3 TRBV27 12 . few TGTGCCAGCAGTTATCAAAAAGATACGCAGTATTTT CASSYQKDTQYF
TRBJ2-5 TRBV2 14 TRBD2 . TGTGCCAGCAACCAAGCGGGGAGTTCCTTCGGGCAGTACTTC CASNQAGSSFGQYF
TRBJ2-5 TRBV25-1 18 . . TGTGCCAGCAGTGAGGGTAGGGTGGGGGCGGGGAGCCAAGAGACCCAGTACTTC CASSEGRVGAGSQETQYF
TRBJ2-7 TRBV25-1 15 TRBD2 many TGTGCCAGCAGATCAACTAGCGGGGGCCCCTACGAGCAGTACTTC CASRSTSGGPYEQYF
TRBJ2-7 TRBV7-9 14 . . TGTGCCAGCAGCCCGCGGGACGGCGCGAACGAGCAGTACTTC CASSPRDGANEQYF
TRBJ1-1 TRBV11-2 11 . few TGTGCCAGCAGTTCGGGCGTAGAAGCTTTCTTT CASSSGVEAFF
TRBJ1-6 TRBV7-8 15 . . TGTGCCAGCATCAAAGACGGAGGGGGTGATTCACCCCTCCACTTT CASIKDGGGDSPLHF
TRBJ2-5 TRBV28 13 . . TGTGCCAGCAGTTGGACCTCCCAGGGGACCCAGTACTTC CASSWTSQGTQYF
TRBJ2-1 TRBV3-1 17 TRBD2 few TGTGCCAGCAGCCAGGTGATAGGGGGACTAGCGGGTACAGAGCAGTTCTTC CASSQVIGGLAGTEQFF
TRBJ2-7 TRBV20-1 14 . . TGCAGTGCTATCCGCGATCGTCTGCATTACGAGCAGTACTTC CSAIRDRLHYEQYF
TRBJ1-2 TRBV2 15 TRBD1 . TGTGCCAGCAGTGAAAGGACAGGGGACAACTATGGCTACACCTTC CASSERTGDNYGYTF
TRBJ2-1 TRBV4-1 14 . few TGCGCCAGCAGCAATAGGGCAAGGAGTAATGAGCAGTTCTTC CASSNRARSNEQFF
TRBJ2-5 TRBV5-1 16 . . TGCGCCAGCAGCTTGGGTGACGCCGGGTACCAAGAGACCCAGTACTTC CASSLGDAGYQETQYF
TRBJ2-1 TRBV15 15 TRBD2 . TGTGCCACCAGCAGGGGACTAGAGTCCTACGATGAGCAGTTCTTC CATSRGLESYDEQFF
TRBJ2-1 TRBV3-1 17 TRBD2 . TGTGCCAGCAGCCAAGATCGCGGGACTAGCGGGAGAAATGAGCAGTTCTTC CASSQDRGTSGRNEQFF
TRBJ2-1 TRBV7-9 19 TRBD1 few TGTGCCAGCAGCCCCCGGACAGGCTCGGTACCGAGCTCCTACAATGAGCAGTTCTTC CASSPRTGSVPSSYNEQFF
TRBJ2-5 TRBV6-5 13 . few TGTGCCAGCAGTTCACTCCCAGTGGAGACCCAGTACTTC CASSSLPVETQYF
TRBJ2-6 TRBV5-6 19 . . TGTGCCAGCAGCGCGGCCGGGACAAGTGCTATCTCTGGGGCCAACGTCCTGACTTTC CASSAAGTSAISGANVLTF
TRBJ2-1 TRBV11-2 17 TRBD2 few TGTGCCAGCAGCTTAGAGATAGCGGGAGGGATTGGTGATGAGCAGTTCTTC CASSLEIAGGIGDEQFF
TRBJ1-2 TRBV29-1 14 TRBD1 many TGCAGCGTTTTCCCCGGGACAGACGGGTGGGGCTACACCTTC CSVFPGTDGWGYTF
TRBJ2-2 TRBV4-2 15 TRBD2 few TGTGCCAGCAGCCGACTAGCGACTGACACCGGGGAGCTGTTTTTT CASSRLATDTGELFF
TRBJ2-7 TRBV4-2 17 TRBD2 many TGTGCCAGCAGCCAAGCTGCGGGCAGCGGGGGGGGCTACGAGCAGTACTTC CASSQAAGSGGGYEQYF
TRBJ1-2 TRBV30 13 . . TGTGCCTGGAGCACGGACGGGTATTATGGCTACACCTTC CAWSTDGYYGYTF
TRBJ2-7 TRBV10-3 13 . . TGTGCCACCAGTGCAGGGACTTCCTACGAGCAGTACTTC CATSAGTSYEQYF
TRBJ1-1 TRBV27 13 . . TGTGCCAGCCGAATACAGCAGAACACTGAAGCTTTCTTT CASRIQQNTEAFF
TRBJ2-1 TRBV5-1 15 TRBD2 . TGCGTCAGCAGCGTAGGGACTAGCGGGGGGGATGAGCAGTTCTTC CVSSVGTSGGDEQFF
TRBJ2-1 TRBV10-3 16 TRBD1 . TGTGCCATCAGTGACCCGGGACAGGGGTACTACAATGAGCAGTTCTTC CAISDPGQGYYNEQFF
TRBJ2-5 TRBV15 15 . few TGTGCCACCAGCCCTGGGGGGGGGCTAGGGGAGACCCAGTACTTC CATSPGGGLGETQYF
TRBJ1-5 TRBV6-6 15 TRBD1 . TGTGCCAGCAGTTACTCGACAGGGCCCCTGGCTGATCGGCATTTT CASSYSTGPLADRHF